This T cell receptor (beta chain) came from a study of T cells in women clearing cervical HPV infection (dated 2018 in TCRdb). About the full investigation: The cases were some 27 women with histologically confirmed HPV16-related CIN3 or worse, and 2 of these cases were invasive cancers. The approximately 25 controls were women who cleared a single incident HPV16 infection within 12 months without developing precancer or cancer. Blood from cases was collected at the visit where the lesion was first found, while blood from controls was collected once the infection could no longer be detected. Among cases, blood sampling occurred a median of 149 days after lesion detection, with an interquartile range of 90 to 200 days. HLA typing was available for only a few women, so HLA type could not be excluded as a confounder. Nested within Costa Rica's Guanacaste HPV Natural History Study, an exploratory proof-of-principle case-control study compared TCR repertoires across cervical HPV16 outcomes. Cases were matched to controls by age within five years and by the year the sample was collected. Median age was about 35 years in cases versus less than 40 in controls, and baseline characteristics did not differ significantly. The parent cohort enrolled 9,500 to 12,000 women aged 18 or older in Guanacaste, Costa Rica, in about 1993 to 1995 and followed the women for seven years. Five blinded duplicates per group were added as quality controls, giving around 60 samples: 50 or so participants and some ten replicates.

Summary of the overall study and its limitations: Across sequencing depths, CIN3+ cases showed significantly higher TCR repertoire richness than controls, but evenness did not differ between the groups. Random forest classifiers combining richness and V gene abundances distinguished cases from controls with an estimated AUC of just under 0.85. T-cell numbers per sample were unknown, so richness differences could reflect varying T-cell content rather than repertoire biology. TRBV6-7 relative abundance was lower in cases than in controls (roughly 0.11% versus 0.16%; Bonferroni P = 0.0008). Whether associations preceded infection or resulted from infection could not be shown with the cross-sectional design, and effector/memory subsets and HPV-specific T cells were not isolated.

As encoded in the germline V gene, CDR1 is SGHTA while CDR2 is FQGTGA. Its CDR3 holds 15 amino acids, cysteine through phenylalanine. The CDR3 was read in part: 36 bases, with the frame set at base 1. V has 2 bases trimmed and J has 4 bases trimmed; junction bases matching no gene number 4. A word on this clone: There is no known antigen for this receptor. The read ends 3 residues shy of where the CDR3 ends; the end is completed using the germline J gene.

TCR beta CDR3 regions were amplified by multiplex PCR using the immunoSEQ assay from an average of roughly 1,300 ng genomic DNA per sample. To correct primer bias, the assay used a complete synthetic TCR repertoire to set an amplification baseline. The amplicons were sequenced using the Illumina platform. From the authors' description of their analysis: Sequences were error-corrected by clustering with frequency ratios and a modified nearest-neighbor algorithm and were then analyzed in the immunoSEQ Analyzer with IMGT gene definitions. At each rarefaction depth, TCR richness and evenness were averaged over 20 rarefaction repeats, and samples with fewer sequences than the depth were excluded. Wilcoxon rank sum tests with FDR correction were used to compare relative abundances of V, D and J genes between the groups. In the blinded duplicates, the intraclass correlation was around 96% for TCR richness and averaged 76.4% across 60 to 70 gene segments. TCRdb mirrors the immuneACCESS table, restricted to in-frame sequences. Some clones are absent from its copies; in checked studies, under half trace to an unresolved V gene, and the reason for the others is unknown. For V, J and clone size, that table is used; D and trimming come from the DNA. In this sample's table one finds some 40,000 clones. The ten biggest clones cover approximately 6% of the sample.

Every participant had a single incident cervical HPV16 infection, and prevalent HPV16 infections were excluded. Cervical HPV DNA was detected by MY09/MY11 PCR and genotyped by dot-blot hybridization. Roughly 15 mL of heparinized blood was centrifuged, after which the buffy coat was aliquoted, frozen at -30 degrees C, and then stored at -80 degrees C. Genomic DNA was extracted from buffy coat specimens using QIAGEN kits. The sequence is built from TRBV7-3 and TRBJ2-1; TRBD2 aligns with 8 central bases. The receptor was derived from a woman aged 18-70 years with a cervical HPV16 infection that either progressed to CIN3+ or cleared (not recorded which). The specimen sequenced was blood buffy coat. This receptor has the CDR3 CASSLDSGAYNEQFF. CDR3 bases read: TGTGCCAGCAGCTTAGATAGCGGGGCTTACAATGAG.